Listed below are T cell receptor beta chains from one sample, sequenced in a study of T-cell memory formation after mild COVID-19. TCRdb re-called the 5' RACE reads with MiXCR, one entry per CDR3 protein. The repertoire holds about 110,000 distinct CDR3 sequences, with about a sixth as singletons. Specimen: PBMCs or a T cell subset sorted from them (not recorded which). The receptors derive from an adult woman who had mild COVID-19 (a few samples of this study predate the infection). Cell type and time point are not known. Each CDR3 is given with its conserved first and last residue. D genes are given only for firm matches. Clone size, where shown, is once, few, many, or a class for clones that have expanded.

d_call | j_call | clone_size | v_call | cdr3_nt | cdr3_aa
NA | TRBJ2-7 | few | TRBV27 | TGTGCCAGCAGTTTGTACAGGGTACACGAGCAGTACTTC | CASSLYRVHEQYF
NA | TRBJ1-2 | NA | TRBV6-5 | TGTGCCAGCAGTTACGGTGTGGGGGGCTACACCTTC | CASSYGVGGYTF
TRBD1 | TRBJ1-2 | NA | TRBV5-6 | TGTGCCAGCAGCTCGACAGGGGAGAACTATGGCTACACCTTC | CASSSTGENYGYTF
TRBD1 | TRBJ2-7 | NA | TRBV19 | TGTGCCAGTAGTGACCGAGGGACAGGGAAGGTCTTC | CASSDRGTGKVF
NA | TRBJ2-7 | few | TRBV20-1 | TGCAGTGCTAGGGGGCACTCCTACGAGCAGTACTTC | CSARGHSYEQYF
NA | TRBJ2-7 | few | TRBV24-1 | TGTGCCACCAGTGATTCTAACAGGGAGATCTACGAGCAGTACTTC | CATSDSNREIYEQYF
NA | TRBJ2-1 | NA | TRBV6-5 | TGTGCCACTTATAACGGAGGCAATGAGCAGTTCTTC | CATYNGGNEQFF
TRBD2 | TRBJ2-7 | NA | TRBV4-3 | TGCGCCAGCAGCCTCTTCGGGACTAGCGGCACCTACGAGCAGTACTTC | CASSLFGTSGTYEQYF
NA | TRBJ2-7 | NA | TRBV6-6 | TGTGCCAGCAGTCACAAATTAAATCGCGGCGAGCAGTACTTC | CASSHKLNRGEQYF
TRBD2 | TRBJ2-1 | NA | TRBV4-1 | TGCGCCAGCAGCCAAGGGCCTAGCGGGAGGAGTGAGCAGTTCTTC | CASSQGPSGRSEQFF
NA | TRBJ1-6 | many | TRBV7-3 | TGTGCCAGCAGCTTAGATGGCGGATTTAATTCACCCCTCCACTTT | CASSLDGGFNSPLHF
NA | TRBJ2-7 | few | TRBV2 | TGTGCCAGCTCAGCGTGGGCCAGGGTAGGTTTGAACGAGCAGTACTTC | CASSAWARVGLNEQYF
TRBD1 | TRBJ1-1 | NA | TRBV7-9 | TGTGCCAGCAGTAAGACAGGGGGCACTGAAGCTTTCTTT | CASSKTGGTEAFF
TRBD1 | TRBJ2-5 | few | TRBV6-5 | TGTGCCAGCACCCACAGGGGGCAAGAGACCCAGTACTTC | CASTHRGQETQYF
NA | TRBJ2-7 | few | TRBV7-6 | TGTGCCAGCAGCCCCTTGGGACCCTACGAGCAGTACTTC | CASSPLGPYEQYF
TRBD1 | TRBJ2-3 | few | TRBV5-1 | TGCGCCAGCAGCTTCCGGGACAGGGGTGCAGATACGCAGTATTTT | CASSFRDRGADTQYF
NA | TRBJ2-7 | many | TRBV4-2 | TGTGCCAGCAGCCAAGCCCGAAGTGCCTACGAGCAGTACTTC | CASSQARSAYEQYF
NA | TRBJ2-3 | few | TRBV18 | TGTGCCAGCTCACCCCAGACAGATACGCAGTATTTT | CASSPQTDTQYF
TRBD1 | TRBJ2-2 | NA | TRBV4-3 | TGCGCCAGCAGCTCGGGGACAGCCGGGGAGCTGTTTTTT | CASSSGTAGELFF
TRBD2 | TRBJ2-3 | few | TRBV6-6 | TGTGCCAGCAGTTACTCAGGCGGGGGGTGGGACACAGATACGCAGTATTTT | CASSYSGGGWDTDTQYF
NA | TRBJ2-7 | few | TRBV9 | TGTGCCAGCAGCATCCGGGACGCAGCCTACGAGCAGTACTTC | CASSIRDAAYEQYF
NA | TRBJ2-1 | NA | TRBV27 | TGTGCCAGCGGAGTAGGTGAGCAGTTCTTC | CASGVGEQFF
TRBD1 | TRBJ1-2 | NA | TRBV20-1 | TGCAGTGCTTTACGTCCCGGGACAGGGGACTATGGCTACACCTTC | CSALRPGTGDYGYTF
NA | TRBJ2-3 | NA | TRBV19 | TGTGCCAGCATAGGTCCTTCAGATACGCAGTATTTT | CASIGPSDTQYF
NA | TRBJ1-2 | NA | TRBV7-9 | TGTGCCAGCAGACGCGAGCCAGACCTAAGCGGGAGCTACACCTTC | CASRREPDLSGSYTF
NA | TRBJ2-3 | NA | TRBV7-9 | TGTGCCAGCAGCTCGCCCGGGTCCCCAAACGAGGCAGATACGCAGTATTTT | CASSSPGSPNEADTQYF
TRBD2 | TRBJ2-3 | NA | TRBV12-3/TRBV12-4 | TGTGCCAGCAGTTTACCCGGACTAGCGGGGGACACAGATACGCAGTATTTT | CASSLPGLAGDTDTQYF
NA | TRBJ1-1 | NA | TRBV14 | TGTGCCAGCAGCCTCAAAGGGGGATTCGGCACTGAAGCTTTCTTT | CASSLKGGFGTEAFF
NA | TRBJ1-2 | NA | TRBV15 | TGTGCCACCAGCAGAGATCGTACAGTTTTGTATGGCTACACCTTC | CATSRDRTVLYGYTF
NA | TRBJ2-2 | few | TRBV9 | TGTGCCAGCAGCTTTCCAGGGGCACGGGAGCTGTTTTTT | CASSFPGARELFF
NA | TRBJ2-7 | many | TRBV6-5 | TGTGCCAGCAGTTACGCCGATGGTTATGCCTACGAGCAGTACTTC | CASSYADGYAYEQYF
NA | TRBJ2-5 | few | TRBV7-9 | TGTGCCAGCAGCTTGTCCGGGACCCTGAGGGGCCAGTACTTC | CASSLSGTLRGQYF
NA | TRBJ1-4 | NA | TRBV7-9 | TGTGCCAGCAGCGACGAGGGGGAAGGTGAAAAACTGTTTTTT | CASSDEGEGEKLFF
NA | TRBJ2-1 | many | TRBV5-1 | TGCGCCAGCAGCGATTCCGGGCCCTACAATGAGCAGTTCTTC | CASSDSGPYNEQFF
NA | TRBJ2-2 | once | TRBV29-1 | TGCAGCGTGAGATCTAGCACCGGGGAGCTGTTTTTT | CSVRSSTGELFF
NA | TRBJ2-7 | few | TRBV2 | TGTGCCAGCAGTGATCCGGGACGGAGCTCCTACGAGCAGTACTTC | CASSDPGRSSYEQYF
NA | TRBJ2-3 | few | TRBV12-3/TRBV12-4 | TGTGCCAGCAGTTTAAGAGATACGCAGTATTTT | CASSLRDTQYF
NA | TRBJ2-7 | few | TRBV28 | TGTGCCAGCAGACTCTCTTACGAGCAGTACTTC | CASRLSYEQYF
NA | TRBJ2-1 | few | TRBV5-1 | TGCGCCAGCAGCTTGGGTTCAGCTGGAATTAAGTACAATGAGCAGTTCTTC | CASSLGSAGIKYNEQFF
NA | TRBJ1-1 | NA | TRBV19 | TGTGCCAGTTTACTGGGCACTGAAGCTTTCTTT | CASLLGTEAFF
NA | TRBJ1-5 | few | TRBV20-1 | TGCAGTGCTAACAGGGAATATGGCAATCAGCCCCAGCATTTT | CSANREYGNQPQHF
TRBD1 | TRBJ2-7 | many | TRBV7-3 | TGTGCCAGCAGCCCGAGGACAGGGCGCTACGAGCAGTACTTC | CASSPRTGRYEQYF
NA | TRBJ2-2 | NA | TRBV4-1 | TGCGCCAGCAGCCAAGTACACAGGGTGGCCGGGGAGCTGTTTTTT | CASSQVHRVAGELFF
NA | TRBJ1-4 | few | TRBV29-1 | TGCAGCGTTGTTTTAGATGACGGGGAAAAACTGTTTTTT | CSVVLDDGEKLFF
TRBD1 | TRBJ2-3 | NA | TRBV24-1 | TGTGCCACCAGTGACAACAGGGGGCGCAGCACAGATACGCAGTATTTT | CATSDNRGRSTDTQYF
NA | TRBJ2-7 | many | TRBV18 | TGTGCCAGCTCACTCGACCGGGACACAGTCTACGAGCAGTACTTC | CASSLDRDTVYEQYF
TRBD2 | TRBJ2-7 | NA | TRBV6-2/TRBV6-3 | TGTGCCAGCAGTTACGTGGCGGGAGGGGCCGACGAGCAGTACTTC | CASSYVAGGADEQYF
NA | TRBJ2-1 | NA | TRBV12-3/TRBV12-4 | TGTGCCAGCAGCCCGACGGCACGGGGTGAGCAGTTCTTC | CASSPTARGEQFF
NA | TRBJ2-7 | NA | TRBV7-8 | TGTGCCAGCAGCTTAGTACGGGGGGCCTCCTACGAGCAGTACTTC | CASSLVRGASYEQYF
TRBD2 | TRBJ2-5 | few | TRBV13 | TGTGCCAGCTCCCTAGCGGGGGCGGAGACCCAGTACTTC | CASSLAGAETQYF
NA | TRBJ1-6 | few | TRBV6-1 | TGTGCCAGCAGTGAAGCGGAAGGGGAAAACTCACCCCTCCACTTT | CASSEAEGENSPLHF
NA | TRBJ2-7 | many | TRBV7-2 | TGTGCCAGCAGCTGGGGGTCCTCCTACGAGCAGTACTTC | CASSWGSSYEQYF
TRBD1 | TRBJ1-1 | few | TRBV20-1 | TGCAGTGCTAGTACCCTTGAGGGGGCCGCTGAAGCTTTCTTT | CSASTLEGAAEAFF
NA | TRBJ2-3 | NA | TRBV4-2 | TGTGCCAGCAGCCAGGCTGTCAAAACAGATACGCAGTATTTT | CASSQAVKTDTQYF
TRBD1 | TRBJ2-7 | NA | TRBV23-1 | TGCGCCAGCAGTCACGCCGACAGGGGGCGTTACGAGCAGTACTTC | CASSHADRGRYEQYF
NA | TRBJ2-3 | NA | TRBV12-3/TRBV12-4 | TGTGCCAGCAGCGAAGGGGATACGCAGTATTTT | CASSEGDTQYF
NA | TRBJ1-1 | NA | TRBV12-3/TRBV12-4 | TGTGCCAGCACCATATCGGGCGTTGAAGCTTTCTTT | CASTISGVEAFF
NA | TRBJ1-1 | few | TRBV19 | TGTGCCAGTAGTATAGGGCCGAGCACTGAAGCTTTCTTT | CASSIGPSTEAFF
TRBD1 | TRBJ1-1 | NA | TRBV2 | TGTGCCAGCAGTGAGGAGGGGGCGGCCACTGAAGCTTTCTTT | CASSEEGAATEAFF